The subject of this entry is one T cell receptor (beta chain). Its antigen target is currently unknown. The input lacks base qualities; no much larger clone sits a single base away. Using the deep immunoSEQ assay, TCR CDR3 regions were amplified from genomic DNA by multiplex PCR. Extracted genomic DNA from each cell subset was distributed evenly across all wells of several immunoSEQ 96-well plates, and each plate was treated as a replicate. Each replicate PCR for sorted subsets received roughly 0.2 ug genomic DNA, equal to roughly 30,000 T cell genomes. Purified libraries were measured with a Qubit 3.0 fluorometer, size-checked on a Bioanalyzer 2100, and measured again with the KAPA Library Quantification kit. Every immunoSEQ 96-well plate was sequenced on a separate single-read 150-cycle Illumina NextSeq 550 flow cell. As for how the authors treated the data: Because only junctional sequences without quality scores were contained in the immunoSEQ output, filtering matching that applied to full-length reads could not be performed. To assign V/J genes and CDR3, sequences were annotated using PyIR, a Python wrapper for IgBLAST v1.9, with IMGT germline references. Any read was removed if the V/J assignment was weak (E-value above 1e-6), the CDR3 was missing, or the read contained stop codons, out-of-frame junctions, or ambiguous translated residues. A V3J clonotype was defined by an identical inferred V gene, J gene, and CDR3 amino acid sequence. The percentage overlap between two repertoires was calculated by dividing the number of shared unique clonotypes by the size of the smaller repertoire. Repertoire richness was assessed with RTK rarefaction, the Chao1 estimator, and Recon v2.1 estimates of unobserved clonotypes. For all TCRbeta clonotypes obtained by the gDNA method from several donors, generation probabilities were computed with OLGA. As stored in TCRdb, this immuneACCESS dataset retains in-frame rearrangements with V and J assigned. A fraction of the clones does not appear; measured against another copy, unresolved V genes explain less than half of the discrepancy, and the remainder lacks a known reason. V, J and clone size derive from that table, while D and trimming were established from the DNA sequence. The sample records 2 million to 2.5 million clones, about 95% of which are singletons. The ten biggest clones cover around 1.1% of the sample.

The CDR3, from cysteine to phenylalanine, totals 16 residues. The CDR3 DNA has 48 bases and is translated from base 1. CDR1 and CDR2 are read off the germline V gene as LGHNA and YSLEER. The V end gives up 0 bases and the J end 3 bases, leaving 7 bases in the junction not matched to a gene. CD8 naive samples were CD45RO-negative cells positively selected for CCR7, giving a CD45RA+CCR7+ population that excluded TemRA cells. The donors were healthy, HIV-negative adults with no recently reported acute infections or vaccinations. All donors were Caucasian adults living in Nashville, Tennessee, USA. After blood collection by leukapheresis, PBMCs were isolated using Ficoll-Histopaque density gradient centrifugation and then cryopreserved in the vapor phase of liquid nitrogen. Analytical flow cytometry was used to check the purity and quantity of each magnetically sorted T cell population. Each sorted fraction had its genomic DNA isolated and then quantified by UV absorbance on a Nanodrop 2000c.

The sample comes from a study of shared clonotypes between healthy human individuals (dated by TCRdb to 2019 to 2021). Context from the whole study: The cohort comprised a couple of women and a few men aged 18 to 49 years. To estimate repertoire size and how much clonotypes are shared between individuals, the study performed deep sequencing of blood TCR repertoires from roughly five healthy adults. Between about 0.8 and 9.5 billion PBMCs per donor were obtained by leukapheresis. Different laboratories and diverse techniques were used to prepare libraries and sequence TCR repertoires, to increase sequencing depth and limit assay-specific biases. For each donor, three plates each were used for CD4 naive and CD4 memory, two plates were used for CD8 naive, and one plate was used for CD8 memory. Summary of the overall study and its limitations: Across several donors, approximately 5% of naive CD4, over 3% of naive CD8, around 2.1% of memory CD4, and about 0.4% of memory CD8 clonotypes were shared. Naive subsets generally had larger estimated clonotype richness than memory subsets. Pairwise subsampling led to the expectation that sequencing depth would affect the degree of clonotype sharing among donors. Sampling was restricted to blood, and TCR repertoires in tissues likely differ from the TCR repertoires found in blood. Rarefaction of sorted-subset datasets indicated incomplete sequencing despite the large sequencing depth. Higher generation probabilities were observed for clonotypes shared by all four sorted-subset donors than for non-shared clonotypes. Because the study included only a small number of donors, the genetic and exposure-history diversity represented was limited.

Recombination connected TRBV4-3 to TRBJ1-1; a stretch of 7 junction bases matches TRBD1. The sequence came from a man aged 18 to 30 in good health. Sample: naive CD8+ T cells sorted from blood. The cell subset or site label of this sample denotes: CD45RA+CCR7+. DNA sequence: TGCGCCAGCAGCCAAGAAGGTGACAGGGTATACACTGAAGCTTTCTTT. It codes for CASSQEGDRVYTEAFF.